This T cell receptor beta chain was sequenced in a study of T cell repertoires in cytomegalovirus infection. Study at large: Public signatures in TCR beta pointed to CMV infection and matching HLA type.

Turning to this clonotype: Its antigen is unidentified.

TCRdb processed the reads anew with MiXCR; each CDR3 protein has one entry. This table holds more than 300,000 distinct CDR3 sequences, roughly 36% found once. V was clipped by 7 bases and J by 1 base, with 8 bases between them. This CDR3 has 12 residues. In germline, CDR1 is SQVTM, CDR2 ANQGSEA. The sequenced sample was cultured PBMCs, obtained from culture after CMV antigen stimulation. This chain connects TRBV29-1 to TRBJ2-4; D unresolved. The TCR originated in a human donor in good health (CMV status not recorded). Some clones in this sample may be carry-over from other donors' samples. The CDR3 DNA sequence: TGCAGCGCCACAGTTGCCAAAAACATTCAGTACTTC. Translation: CSATVAKNIQYF.